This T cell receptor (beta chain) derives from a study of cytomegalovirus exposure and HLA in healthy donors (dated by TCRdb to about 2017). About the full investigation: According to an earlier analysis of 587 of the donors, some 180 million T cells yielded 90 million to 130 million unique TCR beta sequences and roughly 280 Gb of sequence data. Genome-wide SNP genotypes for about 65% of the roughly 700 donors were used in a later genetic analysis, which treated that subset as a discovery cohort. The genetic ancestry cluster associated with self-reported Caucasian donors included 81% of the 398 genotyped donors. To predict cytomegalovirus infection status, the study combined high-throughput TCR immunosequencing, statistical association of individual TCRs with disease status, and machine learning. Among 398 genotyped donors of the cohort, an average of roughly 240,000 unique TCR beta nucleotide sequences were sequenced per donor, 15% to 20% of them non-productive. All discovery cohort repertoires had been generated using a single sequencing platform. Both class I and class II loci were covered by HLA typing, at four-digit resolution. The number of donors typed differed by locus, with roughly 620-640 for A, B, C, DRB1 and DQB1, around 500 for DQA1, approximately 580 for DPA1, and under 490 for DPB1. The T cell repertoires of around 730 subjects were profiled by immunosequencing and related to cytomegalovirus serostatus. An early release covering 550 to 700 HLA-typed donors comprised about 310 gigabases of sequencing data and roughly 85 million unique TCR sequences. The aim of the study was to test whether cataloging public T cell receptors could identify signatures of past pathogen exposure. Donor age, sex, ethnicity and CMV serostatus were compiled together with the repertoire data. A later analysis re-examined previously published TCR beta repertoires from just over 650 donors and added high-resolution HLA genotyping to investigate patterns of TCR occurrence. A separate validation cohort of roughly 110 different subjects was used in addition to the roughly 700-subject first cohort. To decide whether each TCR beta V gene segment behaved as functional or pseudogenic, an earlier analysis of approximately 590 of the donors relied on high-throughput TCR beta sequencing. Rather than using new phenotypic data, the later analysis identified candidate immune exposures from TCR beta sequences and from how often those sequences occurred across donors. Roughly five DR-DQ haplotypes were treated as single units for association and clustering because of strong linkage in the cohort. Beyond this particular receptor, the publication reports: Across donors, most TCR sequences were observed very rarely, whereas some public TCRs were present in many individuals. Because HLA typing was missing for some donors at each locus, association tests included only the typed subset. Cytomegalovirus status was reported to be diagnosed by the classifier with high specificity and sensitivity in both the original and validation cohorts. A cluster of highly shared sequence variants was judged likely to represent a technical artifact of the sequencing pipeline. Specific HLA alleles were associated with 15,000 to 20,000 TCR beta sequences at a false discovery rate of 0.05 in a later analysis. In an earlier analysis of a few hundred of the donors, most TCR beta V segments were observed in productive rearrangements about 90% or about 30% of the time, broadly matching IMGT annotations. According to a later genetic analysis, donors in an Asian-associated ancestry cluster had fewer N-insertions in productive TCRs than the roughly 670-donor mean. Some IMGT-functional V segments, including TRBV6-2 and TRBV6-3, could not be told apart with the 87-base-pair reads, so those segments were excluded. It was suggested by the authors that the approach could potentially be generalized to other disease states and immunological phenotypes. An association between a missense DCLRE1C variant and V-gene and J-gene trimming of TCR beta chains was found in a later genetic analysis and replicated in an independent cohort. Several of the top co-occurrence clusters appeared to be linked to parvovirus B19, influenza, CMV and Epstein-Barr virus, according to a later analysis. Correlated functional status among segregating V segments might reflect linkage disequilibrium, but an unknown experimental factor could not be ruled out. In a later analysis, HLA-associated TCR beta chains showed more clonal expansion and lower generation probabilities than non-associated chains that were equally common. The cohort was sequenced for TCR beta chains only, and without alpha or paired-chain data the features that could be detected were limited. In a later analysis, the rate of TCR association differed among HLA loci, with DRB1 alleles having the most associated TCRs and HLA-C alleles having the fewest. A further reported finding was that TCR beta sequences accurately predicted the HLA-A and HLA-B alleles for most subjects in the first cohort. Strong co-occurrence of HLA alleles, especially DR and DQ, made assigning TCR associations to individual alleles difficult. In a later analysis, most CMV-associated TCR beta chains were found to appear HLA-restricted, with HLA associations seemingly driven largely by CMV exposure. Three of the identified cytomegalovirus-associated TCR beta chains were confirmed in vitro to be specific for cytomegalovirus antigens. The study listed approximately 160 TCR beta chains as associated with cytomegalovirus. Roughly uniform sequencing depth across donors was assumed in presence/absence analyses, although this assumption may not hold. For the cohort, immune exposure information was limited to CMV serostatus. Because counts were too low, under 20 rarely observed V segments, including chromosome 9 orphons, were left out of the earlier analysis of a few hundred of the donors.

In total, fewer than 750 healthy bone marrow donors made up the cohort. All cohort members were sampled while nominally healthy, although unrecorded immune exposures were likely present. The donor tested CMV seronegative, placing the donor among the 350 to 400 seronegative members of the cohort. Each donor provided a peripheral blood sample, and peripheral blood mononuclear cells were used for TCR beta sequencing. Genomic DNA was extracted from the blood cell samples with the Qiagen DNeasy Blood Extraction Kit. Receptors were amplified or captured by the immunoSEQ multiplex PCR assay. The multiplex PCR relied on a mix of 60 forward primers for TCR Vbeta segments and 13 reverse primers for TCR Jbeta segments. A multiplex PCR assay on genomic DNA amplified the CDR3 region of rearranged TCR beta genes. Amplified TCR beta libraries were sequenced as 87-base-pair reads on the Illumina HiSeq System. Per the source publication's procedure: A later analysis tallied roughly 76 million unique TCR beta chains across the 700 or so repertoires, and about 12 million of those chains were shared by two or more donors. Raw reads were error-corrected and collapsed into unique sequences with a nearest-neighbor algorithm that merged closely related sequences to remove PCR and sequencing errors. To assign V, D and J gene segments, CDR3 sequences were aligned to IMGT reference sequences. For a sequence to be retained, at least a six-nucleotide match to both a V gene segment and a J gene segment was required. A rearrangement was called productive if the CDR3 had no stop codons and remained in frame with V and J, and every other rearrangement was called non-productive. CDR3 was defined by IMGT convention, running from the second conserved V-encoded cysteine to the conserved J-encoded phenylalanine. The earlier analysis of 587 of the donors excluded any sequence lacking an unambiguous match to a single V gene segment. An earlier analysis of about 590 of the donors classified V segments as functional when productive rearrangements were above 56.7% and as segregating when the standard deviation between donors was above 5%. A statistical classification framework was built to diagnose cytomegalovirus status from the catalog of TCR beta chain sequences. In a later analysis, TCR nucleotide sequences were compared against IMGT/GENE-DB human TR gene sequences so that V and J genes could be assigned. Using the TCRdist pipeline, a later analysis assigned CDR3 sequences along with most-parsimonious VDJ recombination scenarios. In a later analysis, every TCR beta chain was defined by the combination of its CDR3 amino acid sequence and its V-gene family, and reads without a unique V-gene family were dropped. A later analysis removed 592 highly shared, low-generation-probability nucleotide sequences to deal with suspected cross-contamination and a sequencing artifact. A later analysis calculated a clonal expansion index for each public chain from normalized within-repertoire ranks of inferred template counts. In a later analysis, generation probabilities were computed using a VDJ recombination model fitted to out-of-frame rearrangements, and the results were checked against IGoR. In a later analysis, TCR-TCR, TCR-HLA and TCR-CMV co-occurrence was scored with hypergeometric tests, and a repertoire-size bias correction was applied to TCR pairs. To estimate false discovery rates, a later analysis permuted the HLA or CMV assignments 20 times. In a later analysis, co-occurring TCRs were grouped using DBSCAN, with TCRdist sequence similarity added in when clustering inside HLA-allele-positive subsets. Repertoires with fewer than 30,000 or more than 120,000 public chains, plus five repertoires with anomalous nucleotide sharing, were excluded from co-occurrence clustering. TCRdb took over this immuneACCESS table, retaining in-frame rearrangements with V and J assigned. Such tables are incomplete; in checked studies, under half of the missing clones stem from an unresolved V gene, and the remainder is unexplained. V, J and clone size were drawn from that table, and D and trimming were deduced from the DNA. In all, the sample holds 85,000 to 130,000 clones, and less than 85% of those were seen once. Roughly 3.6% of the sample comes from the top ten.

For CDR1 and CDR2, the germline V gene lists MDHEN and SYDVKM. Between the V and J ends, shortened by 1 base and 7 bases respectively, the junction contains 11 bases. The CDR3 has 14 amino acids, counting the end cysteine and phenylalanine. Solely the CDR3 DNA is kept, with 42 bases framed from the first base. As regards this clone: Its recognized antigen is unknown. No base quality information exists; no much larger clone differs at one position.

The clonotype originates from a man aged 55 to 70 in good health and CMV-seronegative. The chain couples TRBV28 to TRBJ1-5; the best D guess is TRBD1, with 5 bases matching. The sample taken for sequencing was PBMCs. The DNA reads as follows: TGTGCCAGCAGTTTATTGGCGGGGGTACAGCCCCAGCATTTT. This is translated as CASSLLAGVQPQHF.